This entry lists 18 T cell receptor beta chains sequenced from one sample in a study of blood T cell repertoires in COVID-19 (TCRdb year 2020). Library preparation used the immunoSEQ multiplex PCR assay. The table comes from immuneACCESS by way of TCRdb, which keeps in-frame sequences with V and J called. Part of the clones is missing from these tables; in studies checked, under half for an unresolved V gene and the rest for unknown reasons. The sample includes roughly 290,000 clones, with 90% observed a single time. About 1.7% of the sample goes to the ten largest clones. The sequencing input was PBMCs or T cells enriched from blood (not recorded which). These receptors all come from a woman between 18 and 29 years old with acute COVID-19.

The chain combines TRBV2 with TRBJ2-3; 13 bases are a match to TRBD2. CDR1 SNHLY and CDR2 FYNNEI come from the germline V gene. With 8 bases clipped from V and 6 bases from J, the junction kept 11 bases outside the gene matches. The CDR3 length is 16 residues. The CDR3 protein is CASYSATSGRSDTQYF. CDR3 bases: TGTGCCAGCTATAGCGCGACTAGCGGGAGGTCGGATACGCAGTATTTT.

CDR3 sequence reads: CASSITWLAGANEQFF. The DNA for the CDR3 is TGTGCCAGTAGTATAACGTGGCTAGCGGGTGCCAATGAGCAGTTCTTC. This chain joins TRBV19 and TRBJ2-1; 8 positions match TRBD2. The V segment lost 2 bases and the J segment 6 bases; nucleotides outside the gene matches: 9. Germline V lookup: CDR1 LNHDA, CDR2 SQIVND (reference sequence). There are 16 residues in the CDR3.

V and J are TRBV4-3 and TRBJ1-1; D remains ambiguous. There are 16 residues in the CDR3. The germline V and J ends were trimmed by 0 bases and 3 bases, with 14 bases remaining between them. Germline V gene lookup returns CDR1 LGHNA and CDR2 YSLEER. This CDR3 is CASSQEYTGSDTEAFF. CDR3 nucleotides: TGCGCCAGCAGCCAAGAATACACGGGATCGGACACTGAAGCTTTCTTT.

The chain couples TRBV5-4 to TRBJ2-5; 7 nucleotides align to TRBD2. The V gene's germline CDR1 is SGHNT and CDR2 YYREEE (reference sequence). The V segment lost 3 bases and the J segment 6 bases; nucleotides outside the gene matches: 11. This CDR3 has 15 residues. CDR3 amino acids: CASSSGGGYGKTQYF. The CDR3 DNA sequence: TGTGCCAGCAGCTCCGGGGGAGGGTATGGCAAGACCCAGTACTTC.

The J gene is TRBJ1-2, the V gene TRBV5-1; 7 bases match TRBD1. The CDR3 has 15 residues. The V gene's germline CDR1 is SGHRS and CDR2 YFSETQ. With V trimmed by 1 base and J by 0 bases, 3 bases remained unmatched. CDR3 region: CASSLTDRTNYGYTF. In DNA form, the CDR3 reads TGCGCCAGCAGCTTGACGGACAGGACTAACTATGGCTACACCTTC.

The CDR3 sequence: CASRPSGRAVEQYF. The CDR3 coding sequence is TGTGCCAGCAGACCTAGCGGGAGGGCCGTCGAGCAGTACTTC. The chain carries TRBV6-2 or TRBV6-3 and TRBJ2-7; 12 bases match TRBD2. This CDR3 is built from 14 residues. The germline CDR1 and CDR2 sequences are MNHEY and SVGEGT. The ends lost 6 bases at V and 6 bases at J; junction bases unmatched: 6.

In nucleotides, the CDR3 is TGCGCCAGCAGCAAGGACAGGGTGAGGGCCGGGGAGCTGTTTTTT. Translating it yields CASSKDRVRAGELFF. The chain is built from TRBV10-1 and TRBJ2-2; 8 bases line up with TRBD1. Germline CDR1 reads WNHNN; CDR2 reads SYGVQD (reference sequence). CDR3 length equals 15 residues. Trimming removed 6 bases from V and 6 bases from J; junction bases left unmatched: 9.

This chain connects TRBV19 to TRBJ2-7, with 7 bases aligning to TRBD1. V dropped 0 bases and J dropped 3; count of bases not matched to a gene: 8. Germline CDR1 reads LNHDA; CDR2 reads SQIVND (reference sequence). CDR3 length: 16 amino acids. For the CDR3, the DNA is TGTGCCAGTAGTATAGATCTCTCGGGACAGCTCTACGAGCAGTACTTC. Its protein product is CASSIDLSGQLYEQYF.

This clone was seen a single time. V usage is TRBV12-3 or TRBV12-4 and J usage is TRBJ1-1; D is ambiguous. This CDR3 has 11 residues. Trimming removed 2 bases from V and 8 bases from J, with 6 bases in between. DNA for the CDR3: TGTGCCAGCAGTTTAAAACTGGAAGCTTTCTTT. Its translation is CASSLKLEAFF.

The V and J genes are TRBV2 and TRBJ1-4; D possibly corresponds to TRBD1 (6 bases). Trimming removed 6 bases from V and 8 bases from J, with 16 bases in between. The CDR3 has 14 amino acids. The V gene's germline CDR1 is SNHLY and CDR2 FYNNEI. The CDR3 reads CASSAQGVGEKLFF. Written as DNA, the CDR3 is TGTGCCAGCAGCGCACAGGGTGTGGGGGAAAAACTGTTTTTT.

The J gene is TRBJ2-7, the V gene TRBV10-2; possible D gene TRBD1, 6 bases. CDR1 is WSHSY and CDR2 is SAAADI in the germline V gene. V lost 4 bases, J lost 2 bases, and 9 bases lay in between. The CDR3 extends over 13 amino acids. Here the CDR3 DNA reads TGCGCCAGCAGTGGGGACAATACCTACGAGCAGTACTTC. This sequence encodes CASSGDNTYEQYF.

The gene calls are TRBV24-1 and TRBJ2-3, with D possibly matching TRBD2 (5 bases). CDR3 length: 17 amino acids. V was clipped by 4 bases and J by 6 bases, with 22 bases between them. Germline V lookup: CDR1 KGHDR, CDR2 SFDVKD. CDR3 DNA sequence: TGTGCCACCAGTGAGCCTCCCCAAACGGGAAAGAAGGATACGCAGTATTTT. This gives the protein CATSEPPQTGKKDTQYF.

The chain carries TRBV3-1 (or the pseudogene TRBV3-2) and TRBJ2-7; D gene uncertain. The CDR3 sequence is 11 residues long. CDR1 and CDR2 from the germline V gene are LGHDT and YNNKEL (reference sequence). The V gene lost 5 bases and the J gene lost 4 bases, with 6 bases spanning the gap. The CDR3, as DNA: TGTGCCAGCAGCAGCTTGTACGAGCAGTACTTC. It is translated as CASSSLYEQYF.

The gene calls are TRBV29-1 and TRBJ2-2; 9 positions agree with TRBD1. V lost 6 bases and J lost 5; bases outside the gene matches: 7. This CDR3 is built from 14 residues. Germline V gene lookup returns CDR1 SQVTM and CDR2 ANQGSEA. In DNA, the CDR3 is TGCAGCGTCGAAACAGGGGGCGGGACCGGGGAGCTGTTTTTT. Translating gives CSVETGGGTGELFF.

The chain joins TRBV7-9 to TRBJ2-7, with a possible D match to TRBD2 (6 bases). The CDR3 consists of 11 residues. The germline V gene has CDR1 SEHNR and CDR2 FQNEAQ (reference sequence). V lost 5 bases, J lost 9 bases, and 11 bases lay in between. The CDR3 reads CASSLLGGQYF. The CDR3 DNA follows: TGTGCCAGCAGCCTGCTGGGAGGGCAGTACTTC.

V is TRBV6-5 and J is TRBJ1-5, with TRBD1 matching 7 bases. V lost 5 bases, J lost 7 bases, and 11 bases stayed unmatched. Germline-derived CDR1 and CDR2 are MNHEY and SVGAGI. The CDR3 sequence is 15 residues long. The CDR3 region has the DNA TGTGCCAGCAGTCAGACAGGGTGGATAGGCCAGCCCCAGCATTTT. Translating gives CASSQTGWIGQPQHF.

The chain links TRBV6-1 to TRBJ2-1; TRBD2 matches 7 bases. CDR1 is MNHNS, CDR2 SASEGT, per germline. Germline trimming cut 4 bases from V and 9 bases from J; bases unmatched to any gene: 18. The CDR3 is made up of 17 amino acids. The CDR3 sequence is CASSVLAETPAWSEQFF. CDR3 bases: TGTGCCAGCAGTGTCCTAGCGGAGACACCCGCCTGGAGTGAGCAGTTCTTC.

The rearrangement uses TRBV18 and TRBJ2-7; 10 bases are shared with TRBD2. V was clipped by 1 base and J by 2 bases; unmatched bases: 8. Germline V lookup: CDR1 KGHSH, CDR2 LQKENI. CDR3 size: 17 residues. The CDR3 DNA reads TGTGCCAGCTCACCACTGACTAGCGGGCCAGCCGCCTACGAGCAGTACTTC. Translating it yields CASSPLTSGPAAYEQYF.